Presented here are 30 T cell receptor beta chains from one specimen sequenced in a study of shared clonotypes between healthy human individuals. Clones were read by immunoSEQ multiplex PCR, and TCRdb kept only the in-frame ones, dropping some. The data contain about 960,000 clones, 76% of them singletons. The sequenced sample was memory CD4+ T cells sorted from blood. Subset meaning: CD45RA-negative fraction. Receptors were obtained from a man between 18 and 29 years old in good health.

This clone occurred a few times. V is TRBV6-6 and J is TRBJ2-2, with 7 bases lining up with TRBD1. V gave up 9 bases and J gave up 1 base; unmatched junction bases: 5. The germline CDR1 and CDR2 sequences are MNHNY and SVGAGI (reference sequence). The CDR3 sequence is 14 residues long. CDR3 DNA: TGTGCCAGTGTCAGGGGGTGGAACACCGGGGAGCTGTTTTTT. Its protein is CASVRGWNTGELFF.

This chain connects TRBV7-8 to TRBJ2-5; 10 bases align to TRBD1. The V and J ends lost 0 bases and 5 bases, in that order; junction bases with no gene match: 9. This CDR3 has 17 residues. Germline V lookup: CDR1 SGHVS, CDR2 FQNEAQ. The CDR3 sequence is CASSLAGGQGFIETQYF. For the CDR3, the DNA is TGTGCCAGCAGCTTAGCGGGGGGACAGGGGTTTATCGAGACCCAGTACTTC.

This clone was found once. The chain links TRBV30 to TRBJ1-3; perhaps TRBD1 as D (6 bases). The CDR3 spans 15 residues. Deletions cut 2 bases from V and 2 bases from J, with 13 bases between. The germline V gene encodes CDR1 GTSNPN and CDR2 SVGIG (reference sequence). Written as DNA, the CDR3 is TGTGCCTGGAGTTATACAGGGTCCCCTGGAAACACCATATATTTT. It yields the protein CAWSYTGSPGNTIYF.

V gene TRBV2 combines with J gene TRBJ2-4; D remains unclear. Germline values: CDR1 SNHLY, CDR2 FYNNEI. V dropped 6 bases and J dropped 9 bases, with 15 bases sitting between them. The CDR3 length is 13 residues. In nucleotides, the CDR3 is TGTGCCAGCAGGACCCCCGTAGGAAGCATTCAGTACTTC. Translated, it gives CASRTPVGSIQYF.

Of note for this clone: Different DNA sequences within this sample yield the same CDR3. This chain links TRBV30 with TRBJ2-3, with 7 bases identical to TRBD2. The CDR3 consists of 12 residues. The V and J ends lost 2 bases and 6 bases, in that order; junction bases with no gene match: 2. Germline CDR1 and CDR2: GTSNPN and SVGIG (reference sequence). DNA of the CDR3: TGTGCCTGGAGTCCCGGGGGGGATACGCAGTATTTT. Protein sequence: CAWSPGGDTQYF. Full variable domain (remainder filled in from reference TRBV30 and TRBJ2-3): SQTIHQWPATLVQPVGSPLSLECTVEGTSNPNLYWYRQAAGRGLQLLFYSVGIGQISSEVPQNLSASRPQDRQFILSSKKLLLSDSGFYLCAWSPGGDTQYFGPGTRLTVL.

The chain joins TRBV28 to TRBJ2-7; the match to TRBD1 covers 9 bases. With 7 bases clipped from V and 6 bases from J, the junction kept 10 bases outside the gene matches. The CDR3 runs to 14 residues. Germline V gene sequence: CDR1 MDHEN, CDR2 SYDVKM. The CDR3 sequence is CASTPGTGKAEQYF. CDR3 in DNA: TGTGCCAGCACGCCGGGGACAGGGAAGGCCGAGCAGTACTTC.

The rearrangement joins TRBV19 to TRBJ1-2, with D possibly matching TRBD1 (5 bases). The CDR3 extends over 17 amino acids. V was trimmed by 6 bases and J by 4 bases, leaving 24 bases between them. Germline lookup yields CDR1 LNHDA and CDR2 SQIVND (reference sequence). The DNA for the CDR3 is TGTGCCAGTAGCACCCTTACTAGAGGTCGGGGGACCTATGGCTACACCTTC. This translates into CASSTLTRGRGTYGYTF.

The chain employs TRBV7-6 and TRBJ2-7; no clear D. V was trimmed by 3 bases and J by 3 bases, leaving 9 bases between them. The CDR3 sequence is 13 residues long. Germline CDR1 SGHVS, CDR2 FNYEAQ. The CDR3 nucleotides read TGTGCCAGCAGCTTCGGAAAAGACTACGAGCAGTACTTC. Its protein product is CASSFGKDYEQYF.

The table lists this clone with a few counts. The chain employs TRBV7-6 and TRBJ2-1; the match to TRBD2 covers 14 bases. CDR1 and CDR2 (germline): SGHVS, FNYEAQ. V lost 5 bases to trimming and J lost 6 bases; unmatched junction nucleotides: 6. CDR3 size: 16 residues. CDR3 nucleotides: TGTGCCAGCAGCACCGGACTAGCGGGAGGAGGCAATGAGCAGTTCTTC. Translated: CASSTGLAGGGNEQFF.

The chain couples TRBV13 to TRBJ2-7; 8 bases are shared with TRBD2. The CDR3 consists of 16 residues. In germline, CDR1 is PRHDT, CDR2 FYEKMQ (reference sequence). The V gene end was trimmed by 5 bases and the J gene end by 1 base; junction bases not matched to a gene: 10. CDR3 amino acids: CASSRFTSGKSYEQYF. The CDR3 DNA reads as TGTGCCAGCAGCCGCTTTACTAGCGGTAAATCCTACGAGCAGTACTTC.

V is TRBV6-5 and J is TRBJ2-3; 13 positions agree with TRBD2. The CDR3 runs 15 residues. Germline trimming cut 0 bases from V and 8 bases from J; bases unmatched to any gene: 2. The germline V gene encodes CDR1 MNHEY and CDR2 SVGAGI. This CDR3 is CASSYSTSGGGTQYF. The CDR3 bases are TGTGCCAGCAGTTACTCAACTAGCGGGGGGGGTACGCAGTATTTT.

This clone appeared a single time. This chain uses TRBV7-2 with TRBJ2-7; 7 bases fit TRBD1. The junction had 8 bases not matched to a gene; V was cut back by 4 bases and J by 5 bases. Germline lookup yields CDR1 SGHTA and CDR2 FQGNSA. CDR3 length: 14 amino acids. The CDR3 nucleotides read TGTGCCAGCAGCTCAGAGGGGGCGCGGCACGAGCAGTACTTC. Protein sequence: CASSSEGARHEQYF. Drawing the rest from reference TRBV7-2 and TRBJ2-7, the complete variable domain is GAGVSQSPSNKVTEKGKDVELRCDPISGHTALYWYRQSLGQGLEFLIYFQGNSAPDKSGLPSDRFSAERTGGSVSTLTIQRTQQEDSAVYLCASSSEGARHEQYFGPGTRLTVT.

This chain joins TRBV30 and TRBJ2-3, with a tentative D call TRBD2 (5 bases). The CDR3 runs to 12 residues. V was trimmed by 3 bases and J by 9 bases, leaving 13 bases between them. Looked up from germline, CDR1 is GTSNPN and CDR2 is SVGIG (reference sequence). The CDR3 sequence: CAWRLASSTQYF. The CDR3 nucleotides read TGTGCCTGGAGGCTGGCCTCTAGCACGCAGTATTTT.

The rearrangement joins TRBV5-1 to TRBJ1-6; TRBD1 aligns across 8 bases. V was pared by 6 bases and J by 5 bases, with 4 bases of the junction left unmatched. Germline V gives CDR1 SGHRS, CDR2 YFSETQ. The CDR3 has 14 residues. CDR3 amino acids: CASNLQGDNSPLHF. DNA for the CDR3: TGCGCCAGCAACTTACAGGGGGATAATTCACCCCTCCACTTT.

The CDR3 nucleotides are TGTGCCAGCCGGGACACCAACACCGGGGAGCTGTTTTTT. As protein: CASRDTNTGELFF. This chain connects TRBV6-5 to TRBJ2-2; TRBD1 might be the D (6 bases). The CDR3 is 13 residues long. V lost 8 bases, J lost 2 bases, and 9 bases lay in between. Germline lookup yields CDR1 MNHEY and CDR2 SVGAGI.

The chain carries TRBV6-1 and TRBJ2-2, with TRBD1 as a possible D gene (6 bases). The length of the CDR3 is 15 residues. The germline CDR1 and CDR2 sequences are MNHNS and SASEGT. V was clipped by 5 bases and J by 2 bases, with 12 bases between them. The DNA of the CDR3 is TGTGCCAGCAGTCGGGACATCTTCAACACCGGGGAGCTGTTTTTT. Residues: CASSRDIFNTGELFF.

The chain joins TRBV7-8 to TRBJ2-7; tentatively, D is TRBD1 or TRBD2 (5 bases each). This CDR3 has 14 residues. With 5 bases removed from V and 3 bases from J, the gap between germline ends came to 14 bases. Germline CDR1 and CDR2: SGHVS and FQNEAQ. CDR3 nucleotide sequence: TGTGCCAGCAGCGTCCGGGACCTTGACTACGAGCAGTACTTC. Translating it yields CASSVRDLDYEQYF.

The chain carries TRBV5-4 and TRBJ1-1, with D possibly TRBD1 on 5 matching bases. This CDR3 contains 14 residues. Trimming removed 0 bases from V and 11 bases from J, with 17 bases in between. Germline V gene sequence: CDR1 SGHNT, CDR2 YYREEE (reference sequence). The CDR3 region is CASSLGVAGKWAFF. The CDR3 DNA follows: TGTGCCAGCAGCTTGGGCGTCGCAGGGAAATGGGCTTTCTTT.

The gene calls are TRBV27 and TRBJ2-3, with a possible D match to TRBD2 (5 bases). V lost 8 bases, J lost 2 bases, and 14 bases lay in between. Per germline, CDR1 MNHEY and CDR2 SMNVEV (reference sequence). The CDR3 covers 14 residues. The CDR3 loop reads CASRRVANTDTQYF. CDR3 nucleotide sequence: TGTGCCAGCCGGCGGGTAGCTAACACAGATACGCAGTATTTT.

The CDR3 loop reads CASSETGGEQYF. The CDR3, as DNA: TGTGCCAGCAGTGAAACCGGGGGCGAGCAGTACTTC. The rearrangement uses TRBV2 and TRBJ2-7; a weak D match, TRBD2 (6 bases). V lost 2 bases, J lost 6 bases, and 8 bases lay in between. Germline CDR1 reads SNHLY; CDR2 reads FYNNEI. This CDR3 is 12 amino acids long.

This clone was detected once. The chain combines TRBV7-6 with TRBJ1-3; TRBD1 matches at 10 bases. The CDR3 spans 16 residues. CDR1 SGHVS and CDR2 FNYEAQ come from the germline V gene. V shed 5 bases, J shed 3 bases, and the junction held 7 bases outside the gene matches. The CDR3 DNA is TGTGCCAGCAGCCGAAAGACAGGGGGCTTTGGAAACACCATATATTTT. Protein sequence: CASSRKTGGFGNTIYF. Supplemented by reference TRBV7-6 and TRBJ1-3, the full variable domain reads GAGVSQSPRYKVTKRGQDVALRCDPISGHVSLYWYRQALGQGPEFLTYFNYEAQQDKSGLPNDRFSAERPEGSISTLTIQRTEQRDSAMYRCASSRKTGGFGNTIYFGEGSWLTVV.

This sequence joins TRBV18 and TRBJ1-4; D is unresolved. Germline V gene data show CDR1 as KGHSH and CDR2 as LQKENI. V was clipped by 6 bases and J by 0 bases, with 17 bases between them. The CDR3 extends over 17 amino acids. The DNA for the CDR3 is TGTGCCAGCTCCCCCTCCGAAGTGGGCGCAACTAATGAAAAACTGTTTTTT. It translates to CASSPSEVGATNEKLFF. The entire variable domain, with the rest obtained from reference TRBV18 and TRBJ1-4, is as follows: NAGVMQNPRHLVRRRGQEARLRCSPMKGHSHVYWYRQLPEEGLKFMVYLQKENIIDESGMPKERFSAEFPKEGPSILRIQQVVRGDSAAYFCASSPSEVGATNEKLFFGSGTQLSVL.

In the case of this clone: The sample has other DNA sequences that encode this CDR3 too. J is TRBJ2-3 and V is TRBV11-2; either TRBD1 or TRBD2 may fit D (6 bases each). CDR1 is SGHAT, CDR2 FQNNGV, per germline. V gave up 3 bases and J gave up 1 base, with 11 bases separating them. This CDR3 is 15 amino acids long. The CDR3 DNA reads TGTGCCAGCAGCTTGACCGGGGGCGGCACAGATACGCAGTATTTT. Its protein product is CASSLTGGGTDTQYF.

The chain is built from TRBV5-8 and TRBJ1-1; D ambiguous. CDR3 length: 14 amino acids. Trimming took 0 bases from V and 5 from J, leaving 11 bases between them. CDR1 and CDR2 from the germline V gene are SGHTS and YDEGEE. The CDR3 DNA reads TGTGCCAGCAGCTTGGCTCCGCACGGGACTGAAGCTTTCTTT. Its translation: CASSLAPHGTEAFF.

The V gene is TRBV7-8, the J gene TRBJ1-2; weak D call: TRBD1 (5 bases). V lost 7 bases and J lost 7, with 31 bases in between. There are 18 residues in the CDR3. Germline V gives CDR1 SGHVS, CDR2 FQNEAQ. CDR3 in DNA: TGTGCCAGCACCCCTAGAGTACTTGGAGGGTACAGGCTCGGTGGCTACACCTTC. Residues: CASTPRVLGGYRLGGYTF.

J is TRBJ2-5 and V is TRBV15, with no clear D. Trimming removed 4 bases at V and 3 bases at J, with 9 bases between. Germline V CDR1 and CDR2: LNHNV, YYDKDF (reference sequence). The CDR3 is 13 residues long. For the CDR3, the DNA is TGTGCCACCAGCATCCGTCGGGAAGAGACCCAGTACTTC. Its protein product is CATSIRREETQYF.

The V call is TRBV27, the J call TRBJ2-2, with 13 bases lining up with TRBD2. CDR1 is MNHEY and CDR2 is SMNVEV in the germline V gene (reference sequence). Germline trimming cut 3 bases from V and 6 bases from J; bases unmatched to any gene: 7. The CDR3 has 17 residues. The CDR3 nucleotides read TGTGCCAGCAGTTTGAGGTGGACTAGCGGGGGATCCGGGGAGCTGTTTTTT. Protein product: CASSLRWTSGGSGELFF.

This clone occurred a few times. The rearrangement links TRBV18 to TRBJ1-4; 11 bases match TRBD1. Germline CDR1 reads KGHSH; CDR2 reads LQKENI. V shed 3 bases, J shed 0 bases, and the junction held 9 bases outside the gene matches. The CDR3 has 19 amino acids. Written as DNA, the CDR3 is TGTGCCAGCTCACCCGGGACAGGGGGTAAATCGGCAACTAATGAAAAACTGTTTTTT. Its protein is CASSPGTGGKSATNEKLFF.

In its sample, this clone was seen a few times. The CDR3 region is CASSLSAEGGSLEQYF. The CDR3 DNA follows: TGTGCCAGCAGTTTATCGGCGGAGGGGGGGTCTCTCGAGCAGTACTTC. The chain couples TRBV27 to TRBJ2-7, with D tentatively TRBD2 (7 bases). This CDR3 region has 16 residues. Per germline, CDR1 MNHEY and CDR2 SMNVEV (reference sequence). Trimming removed 0 bases from V and 6 bases from J, with 18 bases in between.

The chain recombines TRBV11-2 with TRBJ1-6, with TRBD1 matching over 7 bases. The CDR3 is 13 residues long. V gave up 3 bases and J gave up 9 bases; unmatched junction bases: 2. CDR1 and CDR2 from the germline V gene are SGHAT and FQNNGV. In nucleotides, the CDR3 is TGTGCCAGCAGCTTCGGACAGGTTTCACCCCTCCACTTT. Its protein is CASSFGQVSPLHF.